The 21 T cell receptor beta chains reported below all come from one sample, sequenced in a study of OX40 agonist ivuxolimab in advanced cancers. Assay: immunoSEQ multiplex PCR; the TCRdb copy retains only in-frame clones and omits some. Among approximately 82,000 clones listed, 80% to 95% were seen once. Here the sequenced sample was CD4+ or CD8+ T cells sorted from blood, taken in a trial of the OX40 agonist ivuxolimab. All receptors come from an adult with an advanced solid tumor such as melanoma, head and neck, liver or kidney cancer.

This clone was detected once. The chain links TRBV7-3 to TRBJ2-1, with 12 bases lining up with TRBD2. V lost 5 bases to trimming and J lost 8 bases; unmatched junction nucleotides: 13. CDR1 is SGHTA and CDR2 is FQGTGA in the germline V gene. CDR3 length: 17 amino acids. Written as DNA, the CDR3 is TGTGCCAGCAGCCCCACCCCCCCTAGCGGGGGGGCGGATGAGCAGTTCTTC. Its translation is CASSPTPPSGGADEQFF.

The chain is built from TRBV11-2 and TRBJ2-5; D not resolved. Looked up from germline, CDR1 is SGHAT and CDR2 is FQNNGV. Trimming stripped 6 bases from V and 5 bases from J, with 7 bases between. The CDR3 runs to 11 residues. The CDR3: CASRGRETQYF. The CDR3, as DNA: TGTGCCAGCAGGGGCCGGGAGACCCAGTACTTC.

The rearrangement uses TRBV6-1 and TRBJ1-2, with a weak D call TRBD1 (5 bases). V lost 6 bases and J 0 bases, leaving 14 bases between the germline ends. The CDR3 has 15 amino acids. Looked up from germline, CDR1 is MNHNS and CDR2 is SASEGT. The CDR3 loop is CASSAGFSTNYGYTF. CDR3 nucleotide sequence: TGTGCCAGCAGCGCAGGGTTTAGTACTAACTATGGCTACACCTTC.

The chain links TRBV19 to TRBJ2-7, with D unclear. Germline V lookup: CDR1 LNHDA, CDR2 SQIVND (reference sequence). V lost 5 bases and J 3 bases, leaving 17 bases between the germline ends. The CDR3 contains 15 residues. CDR3 nucleotides: TGTGCCAGTAGTGCCGTGCATGGGGAATTCTACGAGCAGTACTTC. Its protein product is CASSAVHGEFYEQYF.

The gene calls are TRBV5-1 and TRBJ2-5, with a possible D match to TRBD2 (7 bases). The length of the CDR3 is 16 residues. Between the trimmed V and J ends, which lost 0 bases and 5 bases, there was a span of 17 bases. The V gene's germline CDR1 is SGHRS and CDR2 YFSETQ. CDR3 nucleotides: TGCGCCAGCAGCTTGGCCCCTAGCGGAGGGGGGGAGACCCAGTACTTC. Protein product: CASSLAPSGGGETQYF.

The CDR3 DNA is TGTGCCAGCAGGCACGGGACTAGCGGCTACAATGAGCAGTTCTTC. It yields the protein CASRHGTSGYNEQFF. The chain recombines TRBV2 with TRBJ2-1; 11 nucleotides align to TRBD2. CDR1 and CDR2 from the germline V gene are SNHLY and FYNNEI. The CDR3 runs to 15 residues. Unmatched junction bases numbered 4, after V lost 6 bases and J lost 3 bases. Using reference TRBV2 and TRBJ2-1 for the parts outside the CDR3, the full variable domain is EPEVTQTPSHQVTQMGQEVILRCVPISNHLYFYWYRQILGQKVEFLVSFYNNEISEKSEIFDDQFSVERPDGSNFTLKIRSTKLEDSAMYFCASRHGTSGYNEQFFGPGTRLTVL.

This CDR3 is CAWSVSLALNEKLFF. CDR3 DNA sequence: TGTGCCTGGAGTGTCAGCCTTGCCCTAAATGAAAAACTGTTTTTT. This rearrangement joins TRBV30 to TRBJ1-4; D remains ambiguous. The CDR3 spans 15 residues. The ends were cut back, 0 bases at V and 5 bases at J, with 13 bases in the middle. Per the germline V gene, CDR1 is GTSNPN and CDR2 is SVGIG (reference sequence).

The rearrangement joins TRBV4-1 to TRBJ2-3; D might be TRBD1 (5 bases). Trimming shortened V by 4 bases and J by 5 bases, and 19 bases separated the two germline ends. CDR1 and CDR2 from the germline V gene are MGHRA and YSYEKL. The CDR3 consists of 16 residues. CDR3 sequence (DNA): TGCGCCAGCAGCCTCCGTTTTTCAGGGATCGAAGATACGCAGTATTTT. Its translation: CASSLRFSGIEDTQYF.

This clone showed up just a few times. The chain combines TRBV11-3 with TRBJ2-1; tentative D call: TRBD2 (6 bases). Germline values: CDR1 SGHNT, CDR2 YENEEA. V lost 3 bases to trimming and J lost 7 bases, with 19 bases between them. This CDR3 region has 16 residues. CDR3 amino acids: CASSFIADTNVNEQFF. Written as DNA, the CDR3 is TGTGCCAGCAGCTTTATAGCGGATACGAACGTAAATGAGCAGTTCTTC.

The J gene is TRBJ2-3, the V gene TRBV5-1, with 15 bases lining up with TRBD2. The V gene end was trimmed by 4 bases and the J gene end by 4 bases; junction bases not matched to a gene: 4. From germline, CDR1 is SGHRS and CDR2 YFSETQ. The CDR3 is 16 residues long. The CDR3 region has the DNA TGCGCCAGCAGCCCGGGACTAGCGGGAGGCGCAGATACGCAGTATTTT. It specifies CASSPGLAGGADTQYF.

The chain employs TRBV19 and TRBJ1-3; D possibly corresponds to TRBD1 (6 bases). Germline lookup yields CDR1 LNHDA and CDR2 SQIVND (reference sequence). CDR3 length: 14 amino acids. Trimming took off 3 bases at V and 2 bases at J, with 8 bases between the two ends. Written as DNA, the CDR3 is TGTGCCAGTAGTATGTCAGGGGCTGGAAACACCATATATTTT. Residues: CASSMSGAGNTIYF.

This sequence joins TRBV27 and TRBJ2-1, with TRBD1 as a possible D gene (5 bases). Deletions cut 3 bases from V and 5 bases from J, with 8 bases between. Germline CDR1 is MNHEY and CDR2 is SMNVEV (reference sequence). This CDR3 has 13 residues. CDR3 DNA: TGTGCCAGCAGTTTTTTGGGGCACAATGAGCAGTTCTTC. This gives the protein CASSFLGHNEQFF.

The chain carries TRBV11-1 and TRBJ1-2, with TRBD1 matching 9 bases. CDR1 is SGHAT and CDR2 is FQDESV in the germline V gene (reference sequence). The ends lost 7 bases at V and 6 bases at J; junction bases unmatched: 6. The CDR3 has 13 amino acids. Here the CDR3 DNA reads TGTGCCAGCAACTCACAGGGGGCACATGGCTACACCTTC. It codes for CASNSQGAHGYTF.

The rearrangement uses TRBV14 and TRBJ1-1; D is uncertain. This CDR3 comprises 12 residues. V was trimmed by 0 bases and J by 7 bases, leaving 6 bases between them. Germline values: CDR1 SGHDN, CDR2 FVKESK. In DNA form, the CDR3 reads TGTGCCAGCAGCCAAGATTGGGGTGAAGCTTTCTTT. Amino acids: CASSQDWGEAFF. Combining the CDR3 with reference TRBV14 and TRBJ1-1 gives the whole variable domain EAGVTQFPSHSVIEKGQTVTLRCDPISGHDNLYWYRRVMGKEIKFLLHFVKESKQDESGMPNNRFLAERTGGTYSTLKVQPAELEDSGVYFCASSQDWGEAFFGQGTRLTVV.

This clone was picked up one time. V and J are TRBV23-1 and TRBJ2-6; TRBD2 might be the D (6 bases). TRBV23-1 is labeled an ORF, and its function is uncertain. The V end lost 9 bases, the J end lost 0 bases, and 21 bases lay between the germline ends. The CDR3 covers 18 residues. The CDR3 region is CASTIPGLLSSGANVLTF. The CDR3 DNA reads as TGCGCCAGTACTATACCGGGACTGCTTTCCTCTGGGGCCAACGTCCTGACTTTC.

The CDR3 region has the DNA TGTGCCAGCAGCTTGGGGGGTAGTAACTACAATGAGCAGTTCTTC. Its translation: CASSLGGSNYNEQFF. This chain uses TRBV7-9 with TRBJ2-1, with D maybe TRBD2 (6 bases). In germline, CDR1 is SEHNR, CDR2 FQNEAQ (reference sequence). V lost 3 bases to trimming and J lost 3 bases, with 12 bases between them. The CDR3 runs to 15 residues. The whole variable domain, filled in from reference TRBV7-9 and TRBJ2-1, reads DTGVSQNPRHKITKRGQNVTFRCDPISEHNRLYWYRQTLGQGPEFLTYFQNEAQLEKSRLLSDRFSAERPKGSFSTLEIQRTEQGDSAMYLCASSLGGSNYNEQFFGPGTRLTVL.

The rearrangement joins TRBV11-2 to TRBJ2-5; D is uncertain. V was trimmed by 1 base and J by 5 bases, leaving 5 bases between them. The V gene's germline CDR1 is SGHAT and CDR2 FQNNGV. This CDR3 contains 12 residues. The CDR3 spells CASSLARETQYF. CDR3 sequence (DNA): TGTGCCAGCAGCTTAGCACGCGAGACCCAGTACTTC.

Of note for this clone: Distinct nucleotide sequences in the sample also encode this CDR3. V is TRBV19 and J is TRBJ2-6, with D hard to call. Trimming cost V 5 bases and J 1 base, with 3 bases left between them. There are 13 residues in the CDR3. From germline, CDR1 is LNHDA and CDR2 SQIVND (reference sequence). This CDR3 is CASSQSGANVLTF. As DNA, the CDR3 is TGTGCCAGTAGTCAATCTGGGGCCAACGTCCTGACTTTC.

This sequence joins TRBV27 and TRBJ1-2, with D unresolved. Germline CDR1 is MNHEY and CDR2 is SMNVEV (reference sequence). CDR3 length: 12 amino acids. V gave up 6 bases and J gave up 2 bases, with 7 bases separating them. This chain's CDR3 is CASRAGNYGYTF. The CDR3 nucleotides read TGTGCCAGCAGGGCAGGAAACTATGGCTACACCTTC.

The chain joins TRBV6-4 to TRBJ2-3; D is possibly TRBD2 (6 bases). The CDR3 extends over 14 amino acids. Between the trimmed V and J ends, which lost 6 bases and 3 bases, there was a span of 13 bases. Germline V lookup: CDR1 MRHNA, CDR2 SNTAGT. The CDR3 sequence is CASSRTGGTDTQYF. The CDR3 DNA is TGTGCCAGCAGCCGGACTGGGGGGACAGATACGCAGTATTTT.

CDR3 protein: CASRLTGDYVGYTF. CDR3 nucleotides: TGTGCCAGCAGACTTACCGGGGACTACGTCGGCTACACCTTC. The chain has TRBV6-5 and TRBJ1-2; D possibly corresponds to TRBD1 (5 bases). This CDR3 region has 14 residues. The germline V gene has CDR1 MNHEY and CDR2 SVGAGI. Trimming took off 6 bases at V and 8 bases at J, with 19 bases between the two ends.